This T cell receptor (beta chain) comes out of a study of T cells after yellow fever vaccination. A remark on this clonotype: Antigen specificity is unknown.

A process of 5'RACE template switching, which added a universal primer site and UMIs, was used to make TCR cDNA. TCRdb recomputed calls from the 5' RACE reads with MiXCR, one row per CDR3 protein. The data show about 350,000 distinct CDR3 sequences, roughly 8% seen once. Study results and limitations: Post-booster reappearance was seen for most primary-vaccination clones (around 96% CD4, roughly 91% CD8).

With 2 bases clipped from V and 12 bases from J, the junction kept 6 bases outside the gene matches. Germline assignment: CDR1 SGHVS and CDR2 FQNEAQ. The CDR3 extends over 13 amino acids. Sequenced here: PBMCs, sampled about 49 days after the first yellow fever vaccination. The receptor's source is a young man who received the YFV17D yellow fever vaccine. The chain carries TRBV7-8 and TRBJ2-1, with 8 bases lining up with TRBD2. CDR3 sequence: CASSLFPRGGQFF. The CDR3 DNA reads as TGTGCCAGCAGCTTATTTCCCCGGGGGGGGCAGTTCTTC.